This T cell receptor beta chain was captured by sequencing in a study of CD8 T cells in ankylosing spondylitis (dated by TCRdb to about 2017). Background on the whole study: T cell receptor beta repertoires were profiled in healthy donors and ankylosing spondylitis patients so that disease-linked TCR variants could be found. In total, the full study cohort was made up of some 110 healthy donors and about two dozen ankylosing spondylitis patients. Peripheral blood was sampled, and synovial fluid was also collected from ankylosing spondylitis patients. What the authors observed across the whole study: The disease-linked clones were reported to be significantly enriched in matched synovial fluid samples from ankylosing spondylitis patients. The disease-linked clones had a CD8+ phenotype and were found at relatively low frequencies in peripheral blood. Blood from ankylosing spondylitis patients appeared to be characterized by a TCR beta motif made up of under ten highly homologous amino acid variants. Some motif variants had previously been reported in the synovial fluid and blood of reactive arthritis patients, which suggests shared mechanisms of disease initiation.

Counted from cysteine to phenylalanine, this CDR3 has 15 amino acids. The DNA shown is the 45-base CDR3, in frame from base 1. CDR1 and CDR2, looked up from the germline V gene (reference sequence), are DFQATT and SNEGSKA. V sheds 2 bases and J sheds 0 bases, leaving 11 bases between their ends. Sequenced on an Illumina HiSeq 2500. Quantitative 5'-RACE with molecular barcodes was used to prepare TCR beta libraries. The paper's data handling went like this. A new computational method, built on a probabilistic model of VDJ rearrangement, was used to identify disease-linked TCR variants. The raw public reads went through TCRdb reprocessing: fastp at Q25, MiXCR clone calling, in-frame beta chains kept. Every distinct CDR3 protein forms one entry, paired with its most common genes and DNA. The authors' filters were not applied to this entry. The sample table contains around 430,000 distinct CDR3 sequences; only one count was recorded for roughly 18% of them. Jointly, the top ten make up 1% of the sample.

On this clonotype: Its antigen remains undetermined. The input lacks base qualities; no much larger clone sits a single base away.

The chain is encoded by TRBV20-1 joined to TRBJ2-1; the D gene cannot be resolved reliably. Sequencing was done on a sample of blood, either unsorted or a sorted T cell fraction (not recorded which). This clonotype was sampled from a male donor with ankylosing spondylitis. This receptor carries the CDR3 CSARRLPCSYNEQFF. The DNA sequence is given as TGCAGTGCTAGACGACTTCCGTGCTCCTACAATGAGCAGTTCTTC.